One sample yielded the 7 T cell receptor beta chains listed below, sequenced in a study of cytomegalovirus exposure and HLA in healthy donors. 13 Jbeta primers and 60 Vbeta primers were used for the PCR. Generated by immunoSEQ multiplex PCR, the TCRdb table keeps only in-frame clones and is missing some. The data contain 200,000 to 250,000 clones, more than 80% of them singletons. The sequenced sample consisted of PBMCs. The receptors come from a man aged 30 to 39 in good health and CMV-seronegative.

The CDR3 nucleotides read TGTGCCAGCAGTCTACGGACAGGGCTTAACTATGGCTACACCTTC. Protein sequence: CASSLRTGLNYGYTF. The chain is built from TRBV6-5 and TRBJ1-2; 8 bases agree with TRBD1. Trimming at V came to 5 bases and at J to 1 base, leaving 6 bases not matched to a gene. CDR1 and CDR2 (germline): MNHEY, SVGAGI. The CDR3 runs 15 residues.

The chain carries TRBV11-3 and TRBJ2-1; perhaps TRBD1 as D (5 bases). Germline assignment: CDR1 SGHNT and CDR2 YENEEA. Between the trimmed V and J ends, which lost 4 bases and 9 bases, there was a span of 13 bases. CDR3 size: 13 residues. CDR3 nucleotides: TGTGCCAGCAGCTACAGGACCCAGGGTGAGCAGTTCTTC. It codes for CASSYRTQGEQFF.

The rearrangement links TRBV6-1 to TRBJ2-7, with D perhaps TRBD2 (7 bases). The V gene lost 0 bases and the J gene lost 6 bases, with 18 bases spanning the gap. Germline CDR1 and CDR2: MNHNS and SASEGT. CDR3 length: 16 amino acids. CDR3 region: CASSEAGGAGVGEQYF. In DNA, the CDR3 is TGTGCCAGCAGTGAAGCTGGGGGGGCGGGCGTGGGCGAGCAGTACTTC.

The chain employs TRBV9 and TRBJ2-4, with 7 nucleotides matching TRBD1. J gave up 1 base and V 3 bases, and 7 bases lay outside the gene matches. Germline CDR1 SGDLS, CDR2 YYNGEE. The CDR3 runs 16 residues. CDR3 amino acids: CASSAGGVSAKNIQYF. DNA of the CDR3: TGTGCCAGCAGCGCAGGGGGAGTAAGCGCCAAAAACATTCAGTACTTC.

The chain joins TRBV5-1 to TRBJ2-1, with a possible D match to TRBD2 (6 bases). CDR3 length: 16 residues. The germline V and J ends were trimmed by 4 bases and 3 bases, with 17 bases remaining between them. Germline CDR1 SGHRS, CDR2 YFSETQ. This chain's CDR3 is CASSVNGGLRYNEQFF. CDR3 in DNA: TGCGCCAGCAGCGTAAACGGGGGTCTTCGCTACAATGAGCAGTTCTTC.

The J gene is TRBJ2-5, the V gene TRBV18; TRBD2 might be the D (5 bases). Between the trimmed V and J ends, which lost 2 bases and 4 bases, there was a span of 14 bases. Germline lookup yields CDR1 KGHSH and CDR2 LQKENI. The CDR3 runs 15 residues. The CDR3 here is CASSPTGREGETQYF. CDR3 bases: TGTGCCAGCTCACCAACCGGGCGAGAGGGAGAGACCCAGTACTTC.

The chain links TRBV5-1 to TRBJ2-7, with 10 bases matching TRBD1. Germline assignment: CDR1 SGHRS and CDR2 YFSETQ. The V segment lost 7 bases and the J segment 5 bases; nucleotides outside the gene matches: 6. The CDR3 runs 13 residues. The CDR3, as DNA: TGCGCCAGCGGGTCCGGGACAGGGGACGAGCAGTACTTC. This codes for CASGSGTGDEQYF.